The 5 T cell receptor beta chains below come from one sample, sequenced in a study of naive and memory T cell subsets. Two oligonucleotides, mixed equimolar, formed the beta constant-region primer covering TRBC1 and TRBC2. Via MiXCR, TCRdb re-called the UMI-ligation and nested PCR reads, giving one row per CDR3 protein. The table records 120,000 to 150,000 distinct CDR3 sequences, 15% to 20% of them present only once. The sequencing input was naive CD4+ T cells from blood. The receptors originated from a human donor in good health.

V usage is TRBV3-1 and J usage is TRBJ2-2; a possible D gene is TRBD1 (6 bases). CDR1 is LGHDT, CDR2 YNNKEL, per germline (reference sequence). V was trimmed by 0 bases and J by 5 bases, leaving 10 bases between them. CDR3 length equals 15 residues. The CDR3 bases are TGTGCCAGCAGCCAAGATCTGAGGGGGACCGGGGAGCTGTTTTTT. It is translated as CASSQDLRGTGELFF.

This clonotype occurred a few times. V usage is TRBV4-2 and J usage is TRBJ2-3; D uncertain. Trimming shortened V by 0 bases and J by 6 bases, and 7 bases separated the two germline ends. There are 13 residues in the CDR3. The germline V gene has CDR1 LGHNA and CDR2 YNFKEQ. CDR3 amino acids: CASSQDFWDTQYF. Here the CDR3 DNA reads TGTGCCAGCAGCCAAGATTTCTGGGATACGCAGTATTTT.

This clonotype was observed many times. The rearrangement links TRBV5-1 to TRBJ2-7; the D is unclear. The CDR3 is 14 residues long. The V end was cut by 1 base, the J end by 2 bases, with 10 bases between. CDR1 SGHRS and CDR2 YFSETQ come from the germline V gene. The CDR3 reads CASSLNIETYEQYF. CDR3 nucleotides: TGCGCCAGCAGCTTGAATATCGAGACCTACGAGCAGTACTTC.

This clonotype has ten or more counts. The chain has TRBV12-3 or TRBV12-4 and TRBJ2-1; D gene uncertain. The CDR3 length is 14 residues. Trimming removed 5 bases at V and 7 bases at J, with 15 bases between. The CDR3 loop is CASSRNPGWNEQFF. CDR3 DNA sequence: TGTGCCAGCAGTCGGAACCCCGGGTGGAATGAGCAGTTCTTC.

The chain combines TRBV3-1 with TRBJ1-5; TRBD1 is a possible D gene (5 bases). The CDR3 extends over 16 amino acids. Germline CDR1 and CDR2: LGHDT and YNNKEL (reference sequence). The V end was cut by 1 base, the J end by 5 bases, with 15 bases between. CDR3: CASSQGRQGDDQPQHF. The CDR3 coding sequence is TGTGCCAGCAGCCAAGGTAGGCAGGGTGACGATCAGCCCCAGCATTTT.